These 20 T cell receptor beta chains were all obtained from the same sample, sequenced in a study of T cell repertoires in cytomegalovirus infection. MiXCR, applied by TCRdb to the reads, yields one record per CDR3 protein. The sample has roughly 310,000 distinct CDR3 sequences, roughly a sixth seen once. The sequenced sample was PBMCs. These receptor sequences come from a human donor in good health (CMV status not recorded). Some clones in this sample may be carry-over from other donors' samples.

There are many counts of this clonotype. V usage is TRBV20-1 and J usage is TRBJ2-7, with unresolved D. CDR1 and CDR2 (germline): DFQATT, SNEGSKA (reference sequence). The CDR3 spans 11 residues. V was clipped by 3 bases and J by 2 bases, with 5 bases between them. The CDR3 loop is CSASPTYEQYF. CDR3 DNA sequence: TGCAGTGCTAGTCCAACCTACGAGCAGTACTTC.

In this sample, this clonotype turned up many times. The chain is built from TRBV7-2 and TRBJ2-1; 7 bases agree with TRBD1. Germline V gene data show CDR1 as SGHTA and CDR2 as FQGNSA. The CDR3 extends over 16 amino acids. V lost 1 base to trimming and J lost 3 bases; unmatched junction nucleotides: 6. CDR3 sequence (DNA): TGTGCCAGCAGCTTAGTGGTGGGACAGCTCTACAATGAGCAGTTCTTC. Its protein is CASSLVVGQLYNEQFF.

The chain combines TRBV7-6 with TRBJ2-1; D is tentatively TRBD1 or TRBD2 (5 bases each). V lost 2 bases to trimming and J lost 0 bases, with 14 bases between them. The CDR3 covers 17 residues. Germline V CDR1 and CDR2: SGHVS, FNYEAQ. The CDR3 loop reads CASSLLGTAVSYNEQFF. The CDR3 DNA reads TGTGCCAGCAGCTTACTTGGGACCGCAGTCTCCTACAATGAGCAGTTCTTC.

This clonotype was observed a few times. The chain has TRBV20-1 and TRBJ1-3; D might be TRBD1 (6 bases). The CDR3 is 14 amino acids. The germline V gene has CDR1 DFQATT and CDR2 SNEGSKA (reference sequence). V was clipped by 5 bases and J by 1 base, with 12 bases between them. Here the CDR3 reads CSAPRGVSGNTIYF. The CDR3 bases are TGCAGTGCTCCCAGGGGTGTTTCTGGAAACACCATATATTTT.

V usage is TRBV18 and J usage is TRBJ2-7, with D maybe TRBD2 (6 bases). V lost 0 bases and J 5 bases, leaving 14 bases between the germline ends. The CDR3 runs to 15 residues. In germline, CDR1 is KGHSH, CDR2 LQKENI. CDR3 in amino acids: CASSPPYGGLHEQYF. The CDR3, as DNA: TGTGCCAGCTCACCACCGTATGGAGGGCTCCACGAGCAGTACTTC.

At least ten counts were recorded for this clonotype. This rearrangement joins TRBV28 to TRBJ2-7, with 11 bases that match TRBD1. The CDR3 has 15 amino acids. Germline V CDR1 and CDR2: MDHEN, SYDVKM. J gave up 5 bases and V 8 bases, and 11 bases lay outside the gene matches. CDR3 loop: CASGDWTGGSHEQYF. CDR3 in DNA: TGTGCCAGCGGAGATTGGACAGGGGGCTCGCACGAGCAGTACTTC. The full variable domain, its missing parts supplied by reference TRBV28 and TRBJ2-7, is DVKVTQSSRYLVKRTGEKVFLECVQDMDHENMFWYRQDPGLGLRLIYFSYDVKMKEKGDIPEGYSVSREKKERFSLILESASTNQTSMYLCASGDWTGGSHEQYFGPGTRLTVT.

This clonotype occurred a few times. This chain links TRBV6-5 with TRBJ2-2; tentative D call: TRBD1 (5 bases). The CDR3 runs 15 residues. Germline CDR1 MNHEY, CDR2 SVGAGI. V was clipped by 5 bases and J by 6 bases, with 16 bases between them. CDR3 amino acids: CASSTITQGAGELFF. The DNA of the CDR3 is TGTGCCAGCAGTACGATAACCCAGGGCGCCGGGGAGCTGTTTTTT.

The chain carries TRBV19 and TRBJ1-1; 10 bases are a match to TRBD1. V lost 7 bases, J lost 4 bases, and 3 bases stayed unmatched. CDR1 is LNHDA, CDR2 SQIVND, per germline (reference sequence). The length of the CDR3 is 13 residues. The DNA of the CDR3 is TGTGCCAGTATTGGACAGGGGGTCACTGAAGCTTTCTTT. This translates into CASIGQGVTEAFF.

V is TRBV7-2 and J is TRBJ2-1; 13 nucleotides align to TRBD2. Germline trimming cut 5 bases from V and 10 bases from J; bases unmatched to any gene: 8. CDR1 is SGHTA and CDR2 is FQGNSA in the germline V gene. The CDR3 runs to 15 residues. CDR3 protein: CASSTGLAGVPEQFF. The CDR3 DNA sequence: TGTGCCAGCAGCACCGGACTAGCGGGAGTTCCGGAGCAGTTCTTC.

This clonotype showed up many times. V gene TRBV12-3 or TRBV12-4 combines with J gene TRBJ2-3; no clear D gene. This CDR3 comprises 14 residues. V lost 3 bases and J 0 bases, leaving 7 bases between the germline ends. The CDR3 protein is CASSFSSSTDTQYF. CDR3 nucleotide sequence: TGTGCCAGCAGTTTTAGTAGTAGCACAGATACGCAGTATTTT.

V and J are TRBV19 and TRBJ2-1; 8 nucleotides line up with TRBD2. The CDR3 has 16 amino acids. From germline, CDR1 is LNHDA and CDR2 SQIVND (reference sequence). The V and J ends lost 7 bases and 7 bases, in that order; junction bases with no gene match: 15. This CDR3 reads CASTRSGGGRGNEQFF. As DNA, the CDR3 is TGTGCCAGTACCCGTTCGGGGGGGGGCCGGGGGAATGAGCAGTTCTTC.

The chain employs TRBV19 and TRBJ1-1; D is unclear. CDR1 is LNHDA and CDR2 is SQIVND in the germline V gene (reference sequence). V was cut by 3 bases and J by 5 bases, with 10 bases left in between. This CDR3 comprises 13 residues. The CDR3 is CASSMTGGTEAFF. CDR3 in DNA: TGTGCCAGTAGTATGACGGGTGGGACTGAAGCTTTCTTT.

This clonotype was seen ten or more times. The chain recombines TRBV7-2 with TRBJ2-5; TRBD2 agrees at 7 bases. This CDR3 is 13 amino acids long. Per germline, CDR1 SGHTA and CDR2 FQGNSA. Trimming took 0 bases from V and 5 from J; bases not matched to a gene: 0. The CDR3 DNA reads TGTGCCAGCAGCTTAGCGGGGGGGGAGACCCAGTACTTC. Protein product: CASSLAGGETQYF.

At least ten counts were recorded for this clonotype. This chain joins TRBV7-2 and TRBJ2-6, with 7 nucleotides matching TRBD1. Per germline, CDR1 SGHTA and CDR2 FQGNSA. The CDR3 is 16 residues long. After removal of 5 bases from V and 2 bases from J, the junction contained 6 bases not matched to a gene. CDR3 region: CASSRTGGTGANVLTF. The DNA for the CDR3 is TGTGCCAGCAGCCGGACAGGTGGAACTGGGGCCAACGTCCTGACTTTC.

The chain joins TRBV28 to TRBJ1-4; TRBD1 agrees at 9 bases. This CDR3 is 15 amino acids long. Germline V gives CDR1 MDHEN, CDR2 SYDVKM. Trimming at V came to 5 bases and at J to 0 bases, leaving 1 base not matched to a gene. CDR3 sequence reads: CASSRQGATNEKLFF. The CDR3 DNA is TGTGCCAGCAGTCGACAGGGGGCAACTAATGAAAAACTGTTTTTT.

This chain links TRBV28 with TRBJ2-7; 10 bases fit TRBD1. This CDR3 has 15 amino acids. Trimming cost V 3 bases and J 5 bases; bases outside gene matches: 7. Germline V lookup: CDR1 MDHEN, CDR2 SYDVKM. The CDR3 protein is CASSLGGTGADEQYF. The CDR3 nucleotides read TGTGCCAGCAGTTTGGGAGGGACAGGGGCCGACGAGCAGTACTTC.

There are many counts of this clonotype. The rearrangement links TRBV12-5 to TRBJ2-5; 9 bases map to TRBD1. Germline CDR1 LGHNT, CDR2 FRNRAP. V lost 5 bases, J lost 5 bases, and 9 bases stayed unmatched. This CDR3 comprises 15 residues. The CDR3 DNA sequence: TGTGCTAGTGGTCCCGGGACAGGGACGTTGGAGACCCAGTACTTC. Amino acid sequence: CASGPGTGTLETQYF. The variable domain in full, with the rest retrieved from reference TRBV12-5 and TRBJ2-5, is DARVTQTPRHKVTEMGQEVTMRCQPILGHNTVFWYRQTMMQGLELLAYFRNRAPLDDSGMPKDRFSAEMPDATLATLKIQPSEPRDSAVYFCASGPGTGTLETQYFGPGTRLLVL.

This clonotype has just a few counts. CDR3 nucleotides: TGTGCCAGCAGCTTGGGACCAGAGGGGTCCTACAATGAGCAGTTCTTC. This sequence encodes CASSLGPEGSYNEQFF. V gene TRBV5-4 combines with J gene TRBJ2-1; D is possibly TRBD1 or TRBD2 (5 bases each). Germline V gene data show CDR1 as SGHNT and CDR2 as YYREEE (reference sequence). The CDR3 length is 16 residues. The V and J ends lost 0 bases and 1 base respectively, with 11 bases between them.

This clonotype occurred once. The chain employs TRBV4-1 and TRBJ1-6; D is unclear. From germline, CDR1 is MGHRA and CDR2 YSYEKL. This CDR3 is built from 16 residues. The germline V and J ends were trimmed by 1 base and 6 bases, with 13 bases remaining between them. Here the CDR3 DNA reads TGCGCCAGCAGCCAAGTCGGTCCCGTTGTTAATTCACCCCTCCACTTT. This gives the protein CASSQVGPVVNSPLHF.

This clonotype was counted ten times or more. The chain uses TRBV10-3 and TRBJ2-2; the D gene is possibly TRBD2 (7 bases). In germline, CDR1 is ENHRY, CDR2 SYGVKD. The CDR3 has 18 residues. The V gene lost 3 bases and the J gene lost 3 bases, with 20 bases spanning the gap. In DNA form, the CDR3 reads TGTGCCATCAGTGACTTAGGGGGGGCAGTTAAGGACACCGGGGAGCTGTTTTTT. This translates into CAISDLGGAVKDTGELFF.